Included here is one T cell receptor (beta chain) sequence, with context. What it binds is not known. Germline loops: CDR1 GTSNPN, CDR2 SVGIG (reference sequence). CDR3 length: 13 residues. The V segment lost 7 bases and the J segment 7 bases; nucleotides outside the gene matches: 9. Target depth was 1 in 200,000 to 1 in 1 million T cells, about 10x per clonotype. Profiling relied on immunoSEQ multiplex PCR, and the TCRdb table lists in-frame clones only, not all of them. The top ten hold 9.5% to 14% of the sample, which has 130,000 to 150,000 clones, 85% to 95% seen once. This sample is part of a study of cytotoxic CD8 clonotypes in ibrutinib-treated CLL. Study-wide results and caveats: Against age-matched healthy donors, baseline clonality ran higher and tracked circulating CD8+ T-cell counts.

Specimen: PBMCs, collected after 12 months of ibrutinib treatment. V is TRBV30 and J is TRBJ1-4, with 7 positions matching TRBD1. The sequence came from a human donor with chronic lymphocytic leukemia. Here the CDR3 DNA reads TGTGCCTCCCAACAGGGGTCGTCTGAAAAACTGTTTTTT. This codes for CASQQGSSEKLFF.